These T cell receptor beta chains were read from a single sample in a study of OX40 agonist ivuxolimab in advanced cancers. Assay: immunoSEQ multiplex PCR; the TCRdb copy retains only in-frame clones and omits some. The sample includes 15,000 to 20,000 clones, approximately 86% of them seen just once. The sample consisted of CD4+ or CD8+ T cells sorted from blood, taken in a trial of the OX40 agonist ivuxolimab. These receptors came from an adult with an advanced solid tumor such as melanoma, head and neck, liver or kidney cancer. Each CDR3 is given with its conserved first and last residue. A D gene is named only where the DNA matches it firmly. Clone size, where shown, is once, few, many, or a class for clones that have expanded.

v_gene,d_gene,j_gene,abundance,CDR3nt,CDR3aa
TRBV18,-,TRBJ2-7,-,TGTGCCAGCTCACCAGGGGCCTCAGGAACCTACGAGCAGTACTTC,CASSPGASGTYEQYF
TRBV19,-,TRBJ2-7,-,TGTGCCAGTAGTAAGGACGAGGGGACTTACTACTACGAGCAGTACTTC,CASSKDEGTYYYEQYF
TRBV7-9,-,TRBJ2-7,-,TGTGCCAGCAGCACTGAACGACTCTACGAGCAGTACTTC,CASSTERLYEQYF
TRBV7-9,-,TRBJ2-1,-,TGTGCCAGCAGCCCCGCGAATGAGCAGTTCTTC,CASSPANEQFF
TRBV20-1,-,TRBJ2-7,-,TGCAGCATCAACTACGAGCAGTACTTC,CSINYEQYF
TRBV5-1,-,TRBJ1-2,few,TGCGCCAGCAGCCCGCAGGCGGGACAATATGGCTACACCTTC,CASSPQAGQYGYTF
TRBV19,TRBD2,TRBJ2-1,-,TGTGCCAGTAGTCCCCCCCCCGCGGGAGGGCCGGGTAATGAGCAGTTCTTC,CASSPPPAGGPGNEQFF
TRBV7-2,-,TRBJ1-3,-,TGTGCCAGCAGCTTCGGAACAGGGAAGGGAAACACCATATATTTT,CASSFGTGKGNTIYF
TRBV27,-,TRBJ2-3,once,TGTGCCAGCAGTTTACGGGGACCGGGTAGCACAGATACGCAGTATTTT,CASSLRGPGSTDTQYF
TRBV6-1,-,TRBJ2-3,-,TGTGCCAGCAGGGAAAGGGGGGGAGGTAATTCCGATACGCAGTATTTT,CASRERGGGNSDTQYF
TRBV5-6,TRBD2,TRBJ2-1,-,TGTGCCAGCAGGGTGAGGTCTAGCGGAGGTTACAATGAGCAGTTCTTC,CASRVRSSGGYNEQFF
TRBV19,-,TRBJ2-1,few,TGTGCCAGTAGTATCTCCGGGACCACCTACAATGAGCAGTTCTTC,CASSISGTTYNEQFF
TRBV27,-,TRBJ1-4,-,TGTGCCAGCAGGGATAGGGGGATTGGTAATGAAAAACTGTTTTTT,CASRDRGIGNEKLFF
TRBV2,-,TRBJ2-2,once,TGTGCCAGCAGTCCGGCAGATAACACCGGGGAGCTGTTTTTT,CASSPADNTGELFF
TRBV6-1,TRBD2,TRBJ2-7,-,TGTGCCAGCAGGAGCGGGAGTATGTCCTACGAGCAGTACTTC,CASRSGSMSYEQYF
TRBV6-7,-,TRBJ2-7,-,TGTGCCAGCAGTTGTCGGACGGGGGGCCCCTACGAGCAGTACTTC,CASSCRTGGPYEQYF
TRBV10-1,-,TRBJ2-7,few,TGCGCCAGCAGTGAGAGGTTTGGCAGCTCGTCCTACGAGCAGTACTTC,CASSERFGSSSYEQYF
TRBV6-5,-,TRBJ2-1,-,TGTGCCAGCCGCAGTCCGGGACACCGCAATGAGCAGTTCTTC,CASRSPGHRNEQFF
TRBV7-9,TRBD1,TRBJ1-4,-,TGTGCCAGCAGCCCCGGGACAGGCTATAATGAAAAACTGTTTTTT,CASSPGTGYNEKLFF
TRBV6-5,-,TRBJ2-3,-,TGTGCCAGCAGTTACACCTGGACCACAGATACGCAGTATTTT,CASSYTWTTDTQYF
TRBV19,-,TRBJ2-7,-,TGTGCCAGTAGTCGTGGGATGTCCTACGAGCAGTACTTC,CASSRGMSYEQYF
TRBV9,-,TRBJ2-7,-,TGTGCCAGCAGCGTAGGTTATCGGGATGTAAGGGGCGAGCAGTACTTC,CASSVGYRDVRGEQYF
TRBV13,TRBD1,TRBJ2-5,-,TGTGCCAGCAGCCGGGGACAGGTACAAGAGACCCAGTACTTC,CASSRGQVQETQYF
TRBV6-5,TRBD2,TRBJ2-1,-,TGTGCCAGCAGTTACGGAAGCGGGAGAAGGGAGTTCTTC,CASSYGSGRREFF
TRBV7-9,-,TRBJ1-2,-,TGTGCCAGCAGCTCCGCTTTACTCGCAAACTATGGCTACACCTTC,CASSSALLANYGYTF
TRBV14,TRBD2,TRBJ2-7,-,TGTGCCAGCAGCCAAGTAGGCGCGGGAGGCGAGCAGTACTTC,CASSQVGAGGEQYF
TRBV21-1,-,TRBJ2-6,once,TGTGCCAGCGAGGCTAGCGTAATCTCTGGGGCCAACGTCCTGACTTTC,CASEASVISGANVLTF
TRBV11-2,TRBD2,TRBJ2-7,once,TGTGCCAGCAGCTTCGGACTAGCGGGAGAATACGAGCAGTACTTC,CASSFGLAGEYEQYF
TRBV19,-,TRBJ1-5,few,TGTGCCAGTAGCCATCCATTGGGAAATCAGCCCCAGCATTTT,CASSHPLGNQPQHF
TRBV6-5,TRBD2,TRBJ2-7,-,TGTGCCAGCAGGACCGAGCGGGAGTTCCGATACGAGCAGTACTTC,CASRTEREFRYEQYF
TRBV18,TRBD1,TRBJ2-2,-,TGTGCCAGCTCACCAAGGGCAGGGGGCGACACCGGGGAGCTGTTTTTT,CASSPRAGGDTGELFF
TRBV2,TRBD1,TRBJ1-3,once,TGTGCCAGCAGGGAGACAGGGGGAGGAAACACCATATATTTT,CASRETGGGNTIYF
TRBV9,TRBD1,TRBJ1-1,-,TGTGCCAGCAGCGGACTCGGACAGGGACGTGACACTGAAGCTTTCTTT,CASSGLGQGRDTEAFF
TRBV4-3,-,TRBJ2-1,-,TGCGCCAGCAGCCCCGGTTATATTGGGAATGAGCAGTTCTTC,CASSPGYIGNEQFF
TRBV7-9,-,TRBJ1-1,-,TGTGCCAGCAGCACAGAACTGAACACTGAAGCTTTCTTT,CASSTELNTEAFF
TRBV29-1,-,TRBJ1-2,once,TGCAGCGTTGGACGTCTTCAGGGTACTAACTATGGCTACACCTTC,CSVGRLQGTNYGYTF
TRBV19,-,TRBJ1-2,once,TGTGCCAGTATTGATGCTGGGGGCCCCTATGGCTACACCTTC,CASIDAGGPYGYTF
TRBV9,-,TRBJ1-1,-,TGTGCCAGCAGGGGGGGACCGAAGAACACTGAAGCTTTCTTT,CASRGGPKNTEAFF
TRBV27,TRBD2,TRBJ2-2,-,TGTGCCAGCAGTTTTATAGCGGGAGGGCCCAAGGGGGAGCTGTTTTTT,CASSFIAGGPKGELFF
TRBV7-2,-,TRBJ2-2,-,TGTGCCAGCAGCTTCGAGGGGCGCAGCGCCGGGGAGCTGTTTTTT,CASSFEGRSAGELFF
TRBV27,-,TRBJ2-2,-,TGTGCCAGCAAAAGTGGGGATAGAAATGCCGGGGAGCTGTTTTTT,CASKSGDRNAGELFF
TRBV28,TRBD1,TRBJ2-7,-,TGTGCCAGCAGTCCGGTCGGGACAGGGAGAAGGGAGCAGTACTTC,CASSPVGTGRREQYF
TRBV14,TRBD1,TRBJ2-5,-,TGTGCCAGCAGTCGGGGACAGCAAGAGACCCAGTACTTC,CASSRGQQETQYF
TRBV15,TRBD1,TRBJ1-1,-,TGTGCCACCAGCAGAGATCGAGGACAGGGACGCACTGAAGCTTTCTTT,CATSRDRGQGRTEAFF